The present T cell receptor beta chain was sequenced within a study of T cells in localized non-small cell lung cancer. Overall study findings and caveats: Owing to sequencing of a solitary tumor region, heterogeneity cannot be discounted. Of the tissues analyzed, uninvolved adjacent lung showed maximal T cell clonality, greater than tumor. In adjacent lung appeared a median around 54 of the top 100 tumor clones.

Turning to this clone: Its matching antigen is unknown.

The repertoire was sequenced with immunoSEQ multiplex PCR; TCRdb's copy has only in-frame clones and lacks some. The data contain around 130,000 clones, 70% to 90% of them singletons. J lost 2 bases, V lost 2 bases, and 5 bases had no gene match. CDR1 MNHEY and CDR2 SVGAGI come from the germline V gene. The CDR3 totals 15 residues. The source material was peripheral blood, sampled before any cancer treatment. The chain links TRBV6-5 to TRBJ2-7; 8 bases match TRBD2. The clonotype originates from a female donor at least 60 years old with stage I lung adenocarcinoma. CDR3 DNA: TGTGCCAGCAGTTACACAACGGGACTAGCCTACGAGCAGTACTTC. Amino acid sequence: CASSYTTGLAYEQYF.